This T cell receptor beta chain was sequenced in a study of blood T cell repertoires in COVID-19. TCRdb's copy holds only in-frame clones and misses some; the assay was immunoSEQ multiplex PCR. The top ten clones hold roughly 3% of a sample with some 350,000 clones, about 90% of them seen once. Per germline, CDR1 GTSNPN and CDR2 SVGIG (reference sequence). After removal of 5 bases from V and 7 bases from J, the junction contained 11 bases not matched to a gene. This CDR3 comprises 15 residues. This chain connects TRBV30 to TRBJ1-2; 12 bases fit TRBD1. The source of this sequence is a woman aged 25 to 39 who had recovered from COVID-19. Sequences were obtained from PBMCs or T cells enriched from blood (not recorded which). As DNA, the CDR3 is TGTGCCTGGCTAAACACGGGGACAGGGGGCTTTGGCTACACCTTC. This codes for CAWLNTGTGGFGYTF.